These 23 T cell receptor beta chains came from one sample sequenced in a study of blood T cells in healthy people across ages. It was with a sample-barcoded 5' primer and a J-beta primer mix that a second PCR of about 6 to 12 cycles was run. MiXCR was run by TCRdb on the 5' RACE reads, yielding one entry per CDR3 protein. This sample yields roughly 800,000 distinct CDR3 sequences, of which roughly 64% are seen a single time; around 22% belongs to the top ten. Sequenced input: blood. The receptors here all came from a man aged 25 to 40 in good health.

The chain recombines TRBV6-2 or TRBV6-3 with TRBJ1-6; D gene uncertain. V lost 6 bases, J lost 7 bases, and 7 bases lay in between. Germline CDR1 reads MNHEY; CDR2 reads SVGEGT. The CDR3 covers 12 residues. In nucleotides, the CDR3 is TGTGCCAGCAGATCAACGAATTCACCCCTCCACTTT. Protein product: CASRSTNSPLHF.

CDR3 DNA sequence: TGCAGTGCTAGATTGCGGGAGAAATCCTACGAGCAGTACTTC. As protein: CSARLREKSYEQYF. V and J are TRBV20-1 and TRBJ2-4; 7 positions match TRBD2. The J call may be faulty, since TRBJ2-7 better matches the DNA end. The CDR3 has 14 amino acids. In germline, CDR1 is DFQATT, CDR2 SNEGSKA (reference sequence).

This clonotype was observed a handful of times. The chain combines TRBV10-3 with TRBJ2-7; D remains ambiguous. The CDR3 runs 13 residues. Between the trimmed V and J ends, which lost 0 bases and 4 bases, there was a span of 7 bases. From germline, CDR1 is ENHRY and CDR2 SYGVKD. The CDR3 is CAISESRQYEQYF. CDR3 DNA: TGTGCCATCAGTGAGTCGAGGCAATACGAGCAGTACTTC.

The chain carries TRBV20-1 and TRBJ2-7, with D perhaps given as TRBD1 or TRBD2 (5 bases each). The V gene's germline CDR1 is DFQATT and CDR2 SNEGSKA (reference sequence). This CDR3 is built from 12 residues. V was pared by 6 bases and J by 2 bases, with 11 bases between. The DNA for the CDR3 is TGCAGTGCATTTCCGGGACCCTACGAGCAGTACTTC. Translating it yields CSAFPGPYEQYF.

Of note for this clonotype: This may be a read error, as it is one base from a much larger clone. This chain uses TRBV30 with TRBJ1-5, with D unclear. Germline V CDR1 and CDR2: GTSNPN, SVGIG (reference sequence). Trimming removed 0 bases at V and 3 bases at J, with 9 bases between. The CDR3 contains 14 residues. CDR3 residues: CAWSVGSDNQPQHF. The CDR3 DNA reads as TGTGCCTGGAGTGTAGGGTCAGACAATCAGCCCCAGCATTTT.

The rearrangement joins TRBV25-1 to TRBJ2-5; 8 bases are a match to TRBD1. From germline, CDR1 is MGHDK and CDR2 SYGVNS. The CDR3 runs 15 residues. V was clipped by 2 bases and J by 11 bases; unmatched bases: 13. This CDR3 is CASSEPGQGSSKQYF. CDR3 in DNA: TGTGCCAGCAGTGAACCCGGACAGGGAAGTTCAAAGCAGTACTTC.

In this sample, this clonotype turned up many times. V and J are TRBV7-2 and TRBJ1-1, with 7 bases aligning to TRBD1. V was pared by 2 bases and J by 4 bases, with 4 bases of the junction left unmatched. The length of the CDR3 is 14 residues. Germline V gene lookup returns CDR1 SGHTA and CDR2 FQGNSA. The CDR3 nucleotides read TGTGCCAGCAGCTTAAACAGGGGTGGCACTGAAGCTTTCTTT. Translated, it gives CASSLNRGGTEAFF.

This clonotype appeared a few times. This chain connects TRBV5-1 to TRBJ2-7, with D perhaps given as TRBD1 or TRBD2 (5 bases each). The CDR3 runs to 15 residues. From germline, CDR1 is SGHRS and CDR2 YFSETQ. Between the trimmed V and J ends, which lost 2 bases and 0 bases, there was a span of 12 bases. The chain's CDR3 is CASSLTGRTSYEQYF. The CDR3 DNA is TGCGCCAGCAGCTTAACGGGACGGACCTCCTACGAGCAGTACTTC.

This clonotype appeared a few times. V usage is TRBV10-3 and J usage is TRBJ1-5; no definite D call. Per the germline V gene, CDR1 is ENHRY and CDR2 is SYGVKD. V lost 4 bases to trimming and J lost 11 bases, with 15 bases between them. This CDR3 spans 13 amino acids. The CDR3 spells CAISAGEGSAQHF. The CDR3 nucleotides read TGTGCCATCAGTGCCGGGGAGGGTTCAGCCCAGCATTTT.

This sequence joins TRBV14 and TRBJ2-6; D may be TRBD2 (5 bases). Germline CDR1 and CDR2: SGHDN and FVKESK. The CDR3 runs to 20 residues. The ends were cut back, 4 bases at V and 0 bases at J, with 22 bases in the middle. CDR3 coding DNA: TGTGCCAGCAGCCGGCTGGGGAGCGACATTCTCAGCTCTGGGGCCAACGTCCTGACTTTC. Its protein is CASSRLGSDILSSGANVLTF.

The count of this clonotype is one. This chain links TRBV27 with TRBJ2-3, with 8 nucleotides matching TRBD2. CDR3 length: 16 residues. Germline V gene data show CDR1 as MNHEY and CDR2 as SMNVEV (reference sequence). With 5 bases clipped from V and 4 bases from J, the junction kept 11 bases outside the gene matches. The CDR3 sequence is CASSLRRAGVPDTQYF. The DNA of the CDR3 is TGTGCCAGCAGTCTAAGACGAGCGGGAGTTCCAGATACGCAGTATTTT.

The chain employs TRBV29-1 and TRBJ1-2, with D maybe TRBD1 (5 bases). CDR1 and CDR2 (germline): SQVTM, ANQGSEA. The CDR3 length is 13 residues. V was shortened by 6 bases and J by 8 bases, with 19 bases between the two germline ends. CDR3 nucleotides: TGCAGCGTGATCAGGGAGAGGTCTGGGGGCTACACCTTC. It is translated as CSVIRERSGGYTF.

V is TRBV12-3 or TRBV12-4 and J is TRBJ1-1; weak D call: TRBD1 (5 bases). The V gene lost 3 bases and the J gene lost 1 base, with 15 bases spanning the gap. The CDR3 extends over 16 amino acids. CDR3 region: CASSLFLGHKNTEAFF. The CDR3 nucleotides read TGTGCCAGCAGTTTGTTCCTAGGACACAAGAACACTGAAGCTTTCTTT.

This clonotype was seen a handful of times. This sequence joins TRBV7-9 and TRBJ2-1; TRBD2 aligns across 10 bases. The CDR3 totals 14 residues. Germline V CDR1 and CDR2: SEHNR, FQNEAQ (reference sequence). The V and J ends lost 3 bases and 7 bases, in that order; junction bases with no gene match: 3. The CDR3 loop reads CASSFSSGSNEQFF. The CDR3 nucleotides are TGTGCCAGCAGCTTTTCTAGCGGGAGTAATGAGCAGTTCTTC.

The chain has TRBV20-1 and TRBJ2-1; 13 positions match TRBD2. Germline-derived CDR1 and CDR2 are DFQATT and SNEGSKA (reference sequence). This CDR3 has 18 residues. V gave up 3 bases and J gave up 0 bases; unmatched junction bases: 8. CDR3 protein: CSARAGLAGPRSYNEQFF. Written as DNA, the CDR3 is TGCAGTGCTAGGGCGGGACTAGCGGGACCTCGCTCCTACAATGAGCAGTTCTTC.

The chain recombines TRBV7-8 with TRBJ2-5; D is possibly TRBD2 (6 bases). This CDR3 is 15 amino acids long. Trimming shortened V by 3 bases and J by 2 bases, and 13 bases separated the two germline ends. CDR1 is SGHVS and CDR2 is FQNEAQ in the germline V gene. The CDR3 here is CASSLAGQVQETQYF. CDR3 nucleotides: TGTGCCAGCAGCTTGGCGGGGCAGGTACAAGAGACCCAGTACTTC.

As to this clonotype: A read error may account for a junction end that differs from germline. The chain uses TRBV12-3 or TRBV12-4 and TRBJ2-7; D is possibly TRBD1 (5 bases). This CDR3 contains 12 residues. The CDR3 protein is CAGSPTVYEQYF. CDR3 in DNA: TGTGCCGGCAGCCCGACAGTATACGAGCAGTACTTC.

To note about this clonotype: No conserved phenylalanine or tryptophan ends this CDR3, so it is likely a read error. The chain has TRBV7-9 and TRBJ2-1, with 9 bases fitting TRBD2. Trimming cost V 5 bases and J 3 bases; bases outside gene matches: 2. The V gene's germline CDR1 is SEHNR and CDR2 FQNEAQ (reference sequence). This CDR3 has 14 residues. The CDR3 is CASSPTSGYNEQFL. DNA of the CDR3: TGTGCCAGCAGCCCGACTAGCGGCTACAATGAGCAGTTCTTA.

The V and J genes are TRBV4-2 and TRBJ2-3, with a weak D call TRBD1 (6 bases). Germline CDR1 and CDR2: LGHNA and YNFKEQ. The CDR3 has 13 amino acids. Trimming took off 5 bases at V and 10 bases at J, with 16 bases between the two ends. The CDR3 reads CASSEGQGTAQYF. The CDR3, as DNA: TGTGCCAGCAGCGAAGGCCAGGGGACGGCGCAGTATTTT.

The V and J genes are TRBV24-1 and TRBJ1-5; D might be TRBD1 (6 bases). Germline CDR1 KGHDR, CDR2 SFDVKD. There are 16 residues in the CDR3. V shed 2 bases and J shed 1 base, with 11 bases lying between them. In DNA form, the CDR3 reads TGTGCCACCAGTGATTCCGGGACACCGAGCAATCAGCCCCAGCATTTT. This gives the protein CATSDSGTPSNQPQHF.

The genes are TRBV9 and TRBJ2-5; no reliable D call. Germline V CDR1 and CDR2: SGDLS, YYNGEE. V was cut by 0 bases and J by 11 bases, with 17 bases left in between. This CDR3 has 14 amino acids. The CDR3 bases are TGTGCCAGCAGCGTAGGGAACGCCGGCGGTGAGCAGTACTTC. Its translation: CASSVGNAGGEQYF.

The chain carries TRBV7-2 and TRBJ2-5; perhaps D is TRBD1 or TRBD2 (6 bases each). The V gene's germline CDR1 is SGHTA and CDR2 FQGNSA. Trimming left V 5 bases short and J 3 bases short, with 10 bases between. This CDR3 spans 13 amino acids. This CDR3 is CASSGGPEETQYF. Here the CDR3 DNA reads TGTGCCAGCAGCGGGGGGCCGGAAGAGACCCAGTACTTC. The whole variable domain, remainder taken from reference TRBV7-2 and TRBJ2-5, is GAGVSQSPSNKVTEKGKDVELRCDPISGHTALYWYRQSLGQGLEFLIYFQGNSAPDKSGLPSDRFSAERTGGSVSTLTIQRTQQEDSAVYLCASSGGPEETQYFGPGTRLLVL.

CDR3 region: CAIGMVLSYEQYF. In nucleotides, the CDR3 is TGTGCCATTGGGATGGTCCTATCCTACGAGCAGTACTTC. The chain combines TRBV10-3 with TRBJ2-7; no clear D gene. CDR3 length: 13 amino acids. The germline V gene has CDR1 ENHRY and CDR2 SYGVKD. The V gene lost 9 bases and the J gene lost 1 base, with 13 bases spanning the gap.